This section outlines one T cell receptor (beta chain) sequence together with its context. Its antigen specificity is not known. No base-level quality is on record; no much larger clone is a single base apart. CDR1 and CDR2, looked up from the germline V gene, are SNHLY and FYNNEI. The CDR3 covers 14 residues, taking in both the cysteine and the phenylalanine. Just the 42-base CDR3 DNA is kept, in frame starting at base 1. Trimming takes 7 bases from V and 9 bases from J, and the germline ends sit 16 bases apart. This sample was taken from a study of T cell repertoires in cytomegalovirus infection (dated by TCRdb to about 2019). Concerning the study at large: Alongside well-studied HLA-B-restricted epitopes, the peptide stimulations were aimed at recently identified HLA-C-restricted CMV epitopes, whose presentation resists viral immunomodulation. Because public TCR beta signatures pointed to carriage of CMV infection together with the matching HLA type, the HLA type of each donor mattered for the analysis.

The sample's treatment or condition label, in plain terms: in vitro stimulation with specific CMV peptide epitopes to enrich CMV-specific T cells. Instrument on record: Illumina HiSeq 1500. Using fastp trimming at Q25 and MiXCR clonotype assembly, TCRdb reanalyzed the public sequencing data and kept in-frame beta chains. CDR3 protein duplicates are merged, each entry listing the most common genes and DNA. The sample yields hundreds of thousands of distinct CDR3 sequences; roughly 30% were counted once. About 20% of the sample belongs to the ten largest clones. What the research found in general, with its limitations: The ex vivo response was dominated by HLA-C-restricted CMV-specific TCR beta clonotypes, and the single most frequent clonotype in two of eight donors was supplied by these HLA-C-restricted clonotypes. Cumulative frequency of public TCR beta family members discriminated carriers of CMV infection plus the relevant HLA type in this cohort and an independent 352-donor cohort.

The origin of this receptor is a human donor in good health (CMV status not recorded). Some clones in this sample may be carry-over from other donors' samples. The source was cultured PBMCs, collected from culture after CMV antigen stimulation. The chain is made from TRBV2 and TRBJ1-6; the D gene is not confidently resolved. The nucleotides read TGTGCCAGCACCTTCGGCAAAGAGGGTTCACCCCTCCACTTT. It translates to CASTFGKEGSPLHF.